Below are 13 T cell receptor beta chains sequenced from a single sample in a study of beta chain features in type 1 diabetes. Sequenced material consisted of expressed TCRB transcripts (all of the isolated RNA was reverse transcribed). Sequencing used immunoSEQ multiplex PCR; TCRdb keeps in-frame clones, though not all of them. The table records about 350,000 clones, roughly 21% of them present only once. Sequenced: naive CD4+ T cells from blood. These receptors originate from a woman aged 18-30 years in good health.

The V gene is TRBV30, the J gene TRBJ2-4; no firm D call. V was shortened by 3 bases and J by 1 base, with 10 bases between the two germline ends. Germline lookup yields CDR1 GTSNPN and CDR2 SVGIG (reference sequence). The CDR3 consists of 14 residues. Here the CDR3 reads CAWREPEAKNIQYF. The CDR3 coding sequence is TGTGCCTGGAGGGAGCCCGAGGCCAAAAACATTCAGTACTTC.

The V and J genes are TRBV30 and TRBJ2-1, with a weak D call TRBD1 (6 bases). Looked up from germline, CDR1 is GTSNPN and CDR2 is SVGIG (reference sequence). The CDR3 length is 12 residues. V shed 5 bases and J shed 9 bases, with 14 bases lying between them. CDR3 sequence reads: CAWDHRDTEQFF. The CDR3 DNA reads as TGTGCCTGGGACCACCGGGACACTGAGCAGTTCTTC.

This clone was found a few times. The J gene is TRBJ1-2, the V gene TRBV19; TRBD1 aligns across 9 bases. V shed 4 bases, J shed 3 bases, and the junction held 0 bases outside the gene matches. Per the germline V gene, CDR1 is LNHDA and CDR2 is SQIVND (reference sequence). CDR3 size: 13 residues. DNA for the CDR3: TGTGCCAGTAGTAGGACAGGGGACTATGGCTACACCTTC. Protein product: CASSRTGDYGYTF.

This clone occurred a few times. The J gene is TRBJ1-2, the V gene TRBV10-3, with 9 bases fitting TRBD1. Trimming took 10 bases from V and 6 from J; bases not matched to a gene: 12. Germline values: CDR1 ENHRY, CDR2 SYGVKD. CDR3 length equals 14 residues. This chain's CDR3 is CATEGTGRQDGYTF. The CDR3, as DNA: TGTGCCACGGAAGGGACAGGGCGTCAGGATGGCTACACCTTC.

The rearrangement uses TRBV4-3 and TRBJ2-3, with D possibly TRBD2 on 5 matching bases. The CDR3 sequence is 14 residues long. Per germline, CDR1 LGHNA and CDR2 YSLEER. V lost 3 bases and J lost 2, with 9 bases in between. The CDR3 loop is CASSQDSYTDTQYF. The CDR3 DNA reads TGCGCCAGCAGCCAGGACTCTTACACAGATACGCAGTATTTT.

V gene TRBV10-3 combines with J gene TRBJ2-1, with TRBD2 matching over 14 bases. The CDR3 extends over 18 amino acids. The germline V gene has CDR1 ENHRY and CDR2 SYGVKD. The V and J ends lost 0 bases and 4 bases, in that order; junction bases with no gene match: 5. This CDR3 is CAISESPGLAGAYNEQFF. Written as DNA, the CDR3 is TGTGCCATCAGTGAGTCACCGGGACTAGCGGGAGCGTACAATGAGCAGTTCTTC.

The chain has TRBV27 and TRBJ1-5; 7 nucleotides line up with TRBD1. Trimming cost V 2 bases and J 1 base; bases outside gene matches: 2. The germline gives CDR1 MNHEY, CDR2 SMNVEV (reference sequence). CDR3 length: 15 amino acids. CDR3 in DNA: TGTGCCAGCAGTTTAAAGGGACAGAGCAATCAGCCCCAGCATTTT. Amino acids: CASSLKGQSNQPQHF.

Details on this clone: Other DNA sequences in this specimen translate into the identical CDR3. The genes are TRBV7-9 and TRBJ1-1, with D hard to call. Germline CDR1 reads SEHNR; CDR2 reads FQNEAQ (reference sequence). V lost 3 bases to trimming and J lost 1 base, with 6 bases between them. This CDR3 comprises 13 residues. CDR3 region: CASSFRQNTEAFF. The DNA of the CDR3 is TGTGCCAGCAGCTTCAGACAGAACACTGAAGCTTTCTTT.

This clone showed up just a few times. The chain uses TRBV18 and TRBJ1-2; D may be TRBD1 (5 bases). This CDR3 comprises 13 residues. Germline assignment: CDR1 KGHSH and CDR2 LQKENI. The germline V and J ends were trimmed by 2 bases and 4 bases, with 8 bases remaining between them. In nucleotides, the CDR3 is TGTGCCAGCTCACCAGGGGCTCCCTATGGCTACACCTTC. It codes for CASSPGAPYGYTF.

The chain couples TRBV7-9 to TRBJ1-2; D gene unclear. This CDR3 is built from 14 residues. Trimming cost V 5 bases and J 5 bases, with 15 bases left between them. Germline assignment: CDR1 SEHNR and CDR2 FQNEAQ (reference sequence). The CDR3 DNA sequence: TGTGCCAGCAGCCCTCGAGCAGCAGGATATGGCTACACCTTC. This translates into CASSPRAAGYGYTF.

This clone has just a few counts. This rearrangement joins TRBV5-1 to TRBJ2-3; D gene unclear. Germline CDR1 reads SGHRS; CDR2 reads YFSETQ. CDR3 length equals 16 residues. Trimming took 0 bases from V and 3 from J, leaving 14 bases between them. CDR3 sequence reads: CASSLARSERTDTQYF. The CDR3 nucleotides are TGCGCCAGCAGCTTGGCGCGGTCGGAGAGAACAGATACGCAGTATTTT.

In this sample, this clone turned up a few times. CDR3 sequence: CASSPRRATYEQYF. In DNA, the CDR3 is TGTGCCAGCAGCCCCCGGAGGGCAACCTACGAGCAGTACTTC. V gene TRBV13 combines with J gene TRBJ2-7; the D gene is possibly TRBD2 (6 bases). Trimming took 5 bases from V and 2 from J, leaving 13 bases between them. CDR3 length equals 14 residues. Germline V gene sequence: CDR1 PRHDT, CDR2 FYEKMQ (reference sequence).

As for this clone: This sample also contains other DNA sequences that code for the same CDR3. V and J are TRBV5-4 and TRBJ2-3; D is unclear. V was clipped by 4 bases and J by 0 bases, with 6 bases between them. CDR3 length: 13 amino acids. The germline gives CDR1 SGHNT, CDR2 YYREEE (reference sequence). The DNA of the CDR3 is TGTGCCAGCAGCCGCACTAGCACAGATACGCAGTATTTT. This gives the protein CASSRTSTDTQYF.